This TCR beta chain appears in the sequencing data of a study of blood T cell repertoires in COVID-19. Across the whole study: Both acute and convalescent COVID-19 samples were obtained from the United States, Italy and Spain. From T cells, B-cell-depleted T cells, or PBMCs came the material, which was cDNA or gDNA.

The length of the CDR3 is 15 residues. Trimming took 1 base from V and 4 from J; bases not matched to a gene: 6. From germline, CDR1 is LGHNA and CDR2 YSLEER. Clones were read by immunoSEQ multiplex PCR, and TCRdb kept only the in-frame ones, dropping some. Of about 190,000 clones detected, around 87% appear once; the ten largest clones hold about 1%. The sequence was collected from a woman under 30 who had recovered from COVID-19. Specimen: peripheral blood. The chain couples TRBV4-3 to TRBJ1-2; 7 bases are a match to TRBD1. Written as DNA, the CDR3 is TGCGCCAGCAGCCAAGCGGCTCGGGACAGCTATGGCTACACCTTC. Residues: CASSQAARDSYGYTF.